These 11 T cell receptor beta chains were sequenced from one sample in a study of shared clonotypes between healthy human individuals. Profiling relied on immunoSEQ multiplex PCR, and the TCRdb table lists in-frame clones only, not all of them. Among roughly 1.4 million clones, just under 99% were seen once, and the ten largest hold 0.3% to 0.45%. The sequenced sample was naive CD4+ T cells sorted from blood. The subset is: CD45RA+ positively selected. Receptors originate from a man under 40 in good health.

The chain links TRBV5-5 to TRBJ2-1; the match to TRBD2 covers 8 bases. The CDR3 covers 14 residues. Germline CDR1 and CDR2: SGHKS and YYEKEE (reference sequence). After removal of 2 bases from V and 10 bases from J, the junction contained 8 bases not matched to a gene. The CDR3 DNA is TGTGCCAGCAGCTTCCTAGCGGGCCCAGGGGAGCAGTTCTTC. Translating it yields CASSFLAGPGEQFF.

The gene calls are TRBV7-7 and TRBJ2-1; TRBD2 might be the D (5 bases). V was cut by 5 bases and J by 3 bases, with 8 bases left in between. CDR1 and CDR2 (germline): SSHAT, FNYEAQ (reference sequence). The CDR3 has 13 amino acids. In nucleotides, the CDR3 is TGTGCCAGCAGCGTCGGGGTCTACAATGAGCAGTTCTTC. This codes for CASSVGVYNEQFF.

The chain carries TRBV11-2 and TRBJ2-2; D might be TRBD1 or TRBD2, each matching 5 bases. The CDR3 is made up of 18 amino acids. Germline V gene lookup returns CDR1 SGHAT and CDR2 FQNNGV. The V and J ends lost 1 base and 2 bases respectively, with 17 bases between them. The CDR3 bases are TGTGCCAGCAGCTTAGTGGGGACCTTCTCCTATAACACCGGGGAGCTGTTTTTT. Its protein product is CASSLVGTFSYNTGELFF.

This clone was detected once. The rearrangement joins TRBV5-1 to TRBJ1-2, with 8 bases matching TRBD1. V dropped 4 bases and J dropped 6; count of bases not matched to a gene: 8. The CDR3 sequence is 14 residues long. Germline V gives CDR1 SGHRS, CDR2 YFSETQ. The CDR3 nucleotides are TGCGCCAGCAGCGGAACGCAGGGGGCTGATGGCTACACCTTC. This encodes CASSGTQGADGYTF.

Written as DNA, the CDR3 is TGCGCCAGCAGGCTGGCCCCCGACAGGGAGAAGGAGACCCAGTACTTC. Its translation is CASRLAPDREKETQYF. V and J are TRBV5-1 and TRBJ2-5; 7 bases fit TRBD1. With V trimmed by 5 bases and J by 5 bases, 15 bases remained unmatched. In germline, CDR1 is SGHRS, CDR2 YFSETQ. CDR3 size: 16 residues.

The chain uses TRBV5-1 and TRBJ2-1; D might be TRBD1 (5 bases). Trimming took off 0 bases at V and 5 bases at J, with 12 bases between the two ends. The CDR3 length is 15 residues. Germline assignment: CDR1 SGHRS and CDR2 YFSETQ. The CDR3 nucleotides read TGCGCCAGCAGCTTGGAGGGGCCAGGCCACAATGAGCAGTTCTTC. It translates to CASSLEGPGHNEQFF.

The chain is built from TRBV11-2 and TRBJ2-1; no definite D call. The ends were cut back, 4 bases at V and 7 bases at J, with 17 bases in the middle. CDR1 SGHAT and CDR2 FQNNGV come from the germline V gene. There are 15 residues in the CDR3. Here the CDR3 reads CASSSTPWAQNEQFF. DNA for the CDR3: TGTGCCAGCAGCTCAACACCCTGGGCTCAGAATGAGCAGTTCTTC.

The CDR3 is CAISDNPGQGSGYEQYF. In DNA, the CDR3 is TGTGCCATCAGTGACAATCCGGGACAGGGAAGCGGCTACGAGCAGTACTTC. The V gene is TRBV10-3, the J gene TRBJ2-7, with 9 bases fitting TRBD1. The CDR3 extends over 17 amino acids. V shed 3 bases and J 3 bases; nucleotides not matched to a gene: 12. The germline V gene encodes CDR1 ENHRY and CDR2 SYGVKD.

The chain uses TRBV19 and TRBJ2-7; 8 nucleotides line up with TRBD2. The CDR3 runs to 14 residues. Germline assignment: CDR1 LNHDA and CDR2 SQIVND (reference sequence). Losses at the gene ends were 1 base for V and 7 bases for J; bases not matched to a gene: 6. CDR3 sequence reads: CASSIAGGSPEQYF. The CDR3, as DNA: TGTGCCAGTAGTATAGCGGGGGGGTCTCCGGAGCAGTACTTC.

The chain uses TRBV27 and TRBJ2-1, with D maybe TRBD2 (6 bases). V lost 3 bases, J lost 0 bases, and 9 bases lay in between. The CDR3 has 15 amino acids. Germline V gene sequence: CDR1 MNHEY, CDR2 SMNVEV (reference sequence). CDR3 protein: CASSLEGSSYNEQFF. The CDR3 DNA is TGTGCCAGCAGTTTGGAGGGGAGCTCCTACAATGAGCAGTTCTTC.

On this clone itself: Other DNA variants within this sample encode the same CDR3. This rearrangement joins TRBV5-4 to TRBJ2-1; TRBD2 matches 14 bases. V lost 3 bases and J lost 7; bases outside the gene matches: 3. CDR1 is SGHNT, CDR2 YYREEE, per germline (reference sequence). This CDR3 spans 15 amino acids. CDR3 DNA sequence: TGTGCCAGCAGCTCGGGACTAGCGGGAGAAAATGAGCAGTTCTTC. Amino acid sequence: CASSSGLAGENEQFF.